A single sample gave rise to the 9 T cell receptor beta chains below, sequenced in a study of shared clonotypes between healthy human individuals. Only CD45RO-negative cells positively selected for CCR7 counted as naive CD8 cells, so terminally differentiated effector memory CD45RA+ cells were excluded. Data came from immunoSEQ multiplex PCR; TCRdb stores just in-frame clones and leaves some out. The sample consists of approximately 1.9 million clones, just over 90% of them appearing once. The sample comprised naive CD8+ T cells from PBMCs. These receptors came from a man between 18 and 35 years old in good health. Some clones in this sample may be carry-over from other donors' samples.

The chain joins TRBV28 to TRBJ2-7; 9 bases align to TRBD2. V trimming: 11 bases; J trimming: 3 bases; junction bases outside the gene matches: 8. CDR1 and CDR2 from the germline V gene are MDHEN and SYDVKM. CDR3 length equals 13 residues. The CDR3 reads CAGGGTSFYEQYF. The CDR3, as DNA: TGTGCCGGAGGGGGGACTAGCTTCTACGAGCAGTACTTC.

The V call is TRBV27, the J call TRBJ2-7; possibly TRBD1 for D (5 bases). The CDR3 has 16 residues. Germline CDR1 is MNHEY and CDR2 is SMNVEV (reference sequence). V was pared by 5 bases and J by 0 bases, with 17 bases between. CDR3 coding DNA: TGTGCCAGCAGTGCAGGGTCACACATAGGCTCCTACGAGCAGTACTTC. Translated, it gives CASSAGSHIGSYEQYF.

This chain connects TRBV9 to TRBJ2-2; D gene uncertain. Germline CDR1 reads SGDLS; CDR2 reads YYNGEE. The CDR3 length is 15 residues. V was pared by 0 bases and J by 2 bases, with 8 bases between. CDR3 DNA sequence: TGTGCCAGCAGCGTAGCTCGGGTTAACACCGGGGAGCTGTTTTTT. It specifies CASSVARVNTGELFF. Variable domain in full (rest from reference TRBV9 and TRBJ2-2): DSGVTQTPKHLITATGQRVTLRCSPRSGDLSVYWYQQSLDQGLQFLIQYYNGEERAKGNILERFSAQQFPDLHSELNLSSLELGDSALYFCASSVARVNTGELFFGEGSRLTVL.

This chain connects TRBV6-1 to TRBJ2-7, with 7 bases aligning to TRBD2. This CDR3 has 18 amino acids. The germline CDR1 and CDR2 sequences are MNHNS and SASEGT. J gave up 3 bases and V 2 bases, and 16 bases lay outside the gene matches. The CDR3 region is CASSESRPLGLLNYEQYF. CDR3 DNA sequence: TGTGCCAGCAGTGAATCTCGGCCGTTGGGACTACTAAACTACGAGCAGTACTTC.

The chain recombines TRBV5-6 with TRBJ2-5; maybe TRBD2 (6 bases). Trimming pared 4 bases from V and 13 bases from J, leaving 17 bases between. CDR1 is SGHDT, CDR2 YYEEEE, per germline. This CDR3 contains 12 residues. Here the CDR3 reads CASSLGDSPTYF. CDR3 DNA: TGTGCCAGCAGCCTCGGGGACTCCCCGACGTACTTC.

The chain employs TRBV7-8 and TRBJ2-7, with 9 bases lining up with TRBD2. CDR1 is SGHVS, CDR2 FQNEAQ, per germline. The CDR3 has 15 residues. The ends lost 1 base at V and 6 bases at J; junction bases unmatched: 7. CDR3 nucleotide sequence: TGTGCCAGCAGCTTAGAAGTAGCGGGAGTGGGCGAGCAGTACTTC. Protein sequence: CASSLEVAGVGEQYF.

This clone was seen once. The CDR3 sequence: CASSFLPRTENTGELFF. The CDR3 nucleotides are TGTGCCAGCAGCTTCTTGCCTCGGACGGAGAACACCGGGGAGCTGTTTTTT. The chain employs TRBV7-6 and TRBJ2-2; D is unclear. This CDR3 is 17 amino acids long. CDR1 SGHVS and CDR2 FNYEAQ come from the germline V gene. The V gene lost 3 bases and the J gene lost 1 base, with 15 bases spanning the gap.

The genes are TRBV7-8 and TRBJ2-1, with D perhaps matching TRBD2 (5 bases). Trimming pared 0 bases from V and 5 bases from J, leaving 23 bases between. Germline V gene sequence: CDR1 SGHVS, CDR2 FQNEAQ. The CDR3 is 19 amino acids. Here the CDR3 reads CASSLAFSGERFRDNEQFF. The CDR3, as DNA: TGTGCCAGCAGCTTAGCGTTCTCCGGGGAGCGATTTAGGGACAATGAGCAGTTCTTC. Full variable domain (rest looked up from reference TRBV7-8 and TRBJ2-1): GAGVSQSPRYKVAKRGQDVALRCDPISGHVSLFWYQQALGQGPEFLTYFQNEAQLDKSGLPSDRFFAERPEGSVSTLKIQRTQQEDSAVYLCASSLAFSGERFRDNEQFFGPGTRLTVL.

The rearrangement links TRBV13 to TRBJ2-5; no clear D. Germline V gives CDR1 PRHDT, CDR2 FYEKMQ (reference sequence). The CDR3 has 14 amino acids. The V and J ends lost 3 bases and 5 bases respectively, with 13 bases between them. The CDR3 DNA reads as TGTGCCAGCAGCTTTAGGGTATCAGCGGAGACCCAGTACTTC. It specifies CASSFRVSAETQYF.